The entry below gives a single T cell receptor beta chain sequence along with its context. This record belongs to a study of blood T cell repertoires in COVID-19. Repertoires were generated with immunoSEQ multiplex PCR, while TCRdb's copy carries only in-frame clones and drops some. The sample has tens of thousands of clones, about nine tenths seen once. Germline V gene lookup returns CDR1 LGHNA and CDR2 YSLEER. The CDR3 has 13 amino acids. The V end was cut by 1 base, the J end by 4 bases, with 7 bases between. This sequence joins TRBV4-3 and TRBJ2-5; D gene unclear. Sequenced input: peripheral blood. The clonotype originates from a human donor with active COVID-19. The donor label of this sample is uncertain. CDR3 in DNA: TGCGCCAGCAGCCAAGGACTCCGAGAGACCCAGTACTTC. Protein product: CASSQGLRETQYF.